One sample yielded the 5 T cell receptor beta chains listed below, sequenced in a study of blood T cell repertoires in COVID-19. The table came from immunoSEQ multiplex PCR; TCRdb's copy has only in-frame clones and leaves some out. The repertoire has 150,000 to 200,000 clones, around 81% of them found once; the top ten carry less than 15%. The sequencing sample was made of peripheral blood. These receptors were taken from a woman aged 80 or older with COVID-19, enrolled during active disease.

The V gene is TRBV2, the J gene TRBJ1-2; D possibly corresponds to TRBD1 (6 bases). Germline loops: CDR1 SNHLY, CDR2 FYNNEI. The CDR3 totals 14 residues. The V end lost 6 bases, the J end lost 1 base, and 12 bases lay between the germline ends. In nucleotides, the CDR3 is TGTGCCAGCAGGAGGGGGTGGGATAACTATGGCTACACCTTC. It yields the protein CASRRGWDNYGYTF.

The genes are TRBV10-3 and TRBJ1-1; possible D gene TRBD1, 6 bases. Trimming took off 2 bases at V and 4 bases at J, with 11 bases between the two ends. Germline V CDR1 and CDR2: ENHRY, SYGVKD. This CDR3 has 14 amino acids. CDR3 coding DNA: TGTGCCATCAGTGAGGGCAGGGGCAGCACTGAAGCTTTCTTT. It yields the protein CAISEGRGSTEAFF.

The chain couples TRBV4-1 to TRBJ2-4; D not resolved. The V gene's germline CDR1 is MGHRA and CDR2 YSYEKL. The CDR3 spans 17 residues. The V end lost 1 base, the J end lost 0 bases, and 13 bases lay between the germline ends. This chain's CDR3 is CASSQVFPSPAKNIQYF. For the CDR3, the DNA is TGCGCCAGCAGCCAAGTGTTTCCGAGCCCAGCCAAAAACATTCAGTACTTC.

The chain recombines TRBV5-4 with TRBJ2-7; tentatively, D is TRBD2 (6 bases). The germline CDR1 and CDR2 sequences are SGHNT and YYREEE (reference sequence). The V end was cut by 1 base, the J end by 5 bases, with 10 bases between. The CDR3 sequence is 13 residues long. CDR3 sequence (DNA): TGTGCCAGCAGCTTGTCCGGGAGTAACGAGCAGTACTTC. It is translated as CASSLSGSNEQYF.

The V gene is TRBV11-1, the J gene TRBJ1-6; 8 bases agree with TRBD1. V shed 3 bases and J 7 bases; nucleotides not matched to a gene: 2. The length of the CDR3 is 14 residues. Germline loops: CDR1 SGHAT, CDR2 FQDESV (reference sequence). The CDR3 nucleotides are TGTGCCAGCAGCTTGACAGGGGTCAATTCACCCCTCCACTTT. Residues: CASSLTGVNSPLHF.